One sample yielded the 3 T cell receptor beta chains listed below, sequenced in a study of regulatory T cells in long-lasting Graves disease. With iRepertoire HTBI primers and Arm-PCR of CDR3 regions, TCR beta libraries were built. Each CDR3 protein is one row after TCRdb ran MiXCR on the multiplex PCR reads. The table includes a few hundred thousand distinct CDR3 sequences, approximately 16% detected once. Stated time point: newly diagnosed GD, antithyroid drugs for less than 3 months. From PBMCs, RNA was extracted and then used to make the TCR library. Here the sequenced sample was peripheral blood mononuclear cells (PBMCs), taken at new diagnosis, from a patient treated with antithyroid drugs. Every receptor here comes from a female donor with Graves disease.

As to this clonotype: A far larger clone is off by one base, so a read error is likely. The genes are TRBV19 and TRBJ2-7, with a possible D match to TRBD2 (6 bases). CDR3 size: 15 residues. Per germline, CDR1 LNHDA and CDR2 SQIVND (reference sequence). V shed 5 bases and J shed 7 bases, with 21 bases lying between them. In DNA, the CDR3 is TGTGCCAGTAGTCCCGGACTAAGCTCCTACAATGAGCAGTACTTC. Its protein is CASSPGLSSYNEQYF.

This clonotype was found many times. The J gene is TRBJ2-6, the V gene TRBV20-1; tentatively, D is TRBD2 (5 bases). V dropped 5 bases and J dropped 3 bases, with 14 bases sitting between them. The V gene's germline CDR1 is DFQATT and CDR2 SNEGSKA (reference sequence). CDR3 length equals 15 residues. CDR3 bases: TGCAGTGCTCTGAGACGGAGGATTGGGGCCAACGTCCTGACTTTC. Translated, it gives CSALRRRIGANVLTF.

A word on this clonotype: The junction and the germline gene differ at one end; a read error may be behind it. The chain joins TRBV2 to TRBJ1-3; a possible D gene is TRBD1 (6 bases). Per the germline V gene, CDR1 is SNHLY and CDR2 is FYNNEI. There are 12 residues in the CDR3. The CDR3 bases are TGTGCCAGCAGGACAGGTGGAAACGCCATATATTTT. Protein: CASRTGGNAIYF.